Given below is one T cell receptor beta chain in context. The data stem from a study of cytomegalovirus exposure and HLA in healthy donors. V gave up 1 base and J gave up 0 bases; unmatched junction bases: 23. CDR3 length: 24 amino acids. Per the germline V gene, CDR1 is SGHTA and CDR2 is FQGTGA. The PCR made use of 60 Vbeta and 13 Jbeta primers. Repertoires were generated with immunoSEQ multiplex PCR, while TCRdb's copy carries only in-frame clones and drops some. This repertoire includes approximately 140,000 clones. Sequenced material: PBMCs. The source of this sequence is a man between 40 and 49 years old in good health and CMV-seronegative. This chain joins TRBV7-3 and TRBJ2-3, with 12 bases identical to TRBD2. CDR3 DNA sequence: TGTGCCAGCAGCTTAAGGGGTATGGCTAGCGGGGGGGCCCGTGGATTCGGTAGCACAGATACGCAGTATTTT. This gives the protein CASSLRGMASGGARGFGSTDTQYF.